The 18 T cell receptor beta chains below all came from one sample that was sequenced in a study of shared clonotypes between healthy human individuals. Only in-frame clones appear in the TCRdb table, and some are missing; sequencing was by immunoSEQ multiplex PCR. Of some 2 million clones in the sample, approximately 95% were seen once. The sample taken for sequencing was naive CD4+ T cells sorted from blood. The subset is: CD45RA+ positively selected. These receptor sequences come from a man between 18 and 35 years old in good health.

The chain links TRBV7-8 to TRBJ2-5; 10 positions agree with TRBD1. The V gene's germline CDR1 is SGHVS and CDR2 FQNEAQ. The CDR3 extends over 14 amino acids. With 6 bases clipped from V and 6 bases from J, the junction kept 7 bases outside the gene matches. CDR3 amino acids: CASSLDRGKQTQYF. The DNA of the CDR3 is TGTGCCAGCAGTTTGGACAGGGGGAAACAGACCCAGTACTTC.

This chain links TRBV5-1 with TRBJ2-7, with D tentatively TRBD1 (6 bases). CDR3 size: 16 residues. V was shortened by 4 bases and J by 4 bases, with 21 bases between the two germline ends. The V gene's germline CDR1 is SGHRS and CDR2 YFSETQ. The CDR3 DNA reads as TGCGCCAGCAGCCCCCCTACACCCTTGGGGGCTTACGAGCAGTACTTC. Amino acid sequence: CASSPPTPLGAYEQYF.

Regarding this clone: The sample contains more than one DNA sequence encoding this CDR3. This chain links TRBV7-9 with TRBJ2-3; no firm D call. The V gene lost 3 bases and the J gene lost 2 bases, with 6 bases spanning the gap. The CDR3 has 13 residues. Germline V lookup: CDR1 SEHNR, CDR2 FQNEAQ (reference sequence). The DNA for the CDR3 is TGTGCCAGCAGCTTCGACAACACAGATACGCAGTATTTT. Translating it yields CASSFDNTDTQYF.

The chain employs TRBV4-3 and TRBJ1-1; no firm D call. Trimming cost V 0 bases and J 1 base, with 6 bases left between them. This CDR3 region has 14 residues. Germline loops: CDR1 LGHNA, CDR2 YSLEER. The CDR3 sequence: CASSQDPWNTEAFF. Here the CDR3 DNA reads TGCGCCAGCAGCCAAGACCCTTGGAACACTGAAGCTTTCTTT.

The count of this clone is one. The chain employs TRBV19 and TRBJ2-2; 9 nucleotides line up with TRBD1. The CDR3 runs to 18 residues. After removal of 1 base from V and 6 bases from J, the junction contained 12 bases not matched to a gene. Germline V CDR1 and CDR2: LNHDA, SQIVND (reference sequence). Written as DNA, the CDR3 is TGTGCCAGTAGTATAGTAGCTATAGGGACAGGGTATCCCGGGGAGCTGTTTTTT. This encodes CASSIVAIGTGYPGELFF.

This chain connects TRBV7-9 to TRBJ2-7, with D possibly TRBD1 on 6 matching bases. Deletions cut 5 bases from V and 4 bases from J, with 18 bases between. Per germline, CDR1 SEHNR and CDR2 FQNEAQ (reference sequence). The CDR3 loop spans 15 amino acids. CDR3 loop: CASSPQGGKVYEQYF. The CDR3, as DNA: TGTGCCAGCAGCCCACAGGGTGGGAAGGTGTACGAGCAGTACTTC.

V usage is TRBV18 and J usage is TRBJ1-6; TRBD1 agrees at 9 bases. Germline trimming cut 3 bases from V and 4 bases from J; bases unmatched to any gene: 4. The CDR3 runs to 16 residues. CDR1 KGHSH and CDR2 LQKENI come from the germline V gene. The CDR3 DNA follows: TGTGCCAGCTCACCTTCGGGGACAGGGTATAATTCACCCCTCCACTTT. Translated: CASSPSGTGYNSPLHF.

This clone has only one observation. The chain carries TRBV6-5 and TRBJ1-3, with 10 positions matching TRBD1. V shed 6 bases, J shed 8 bases, and the junction held 4 bases outside the gene matches. Looked up from germline, CDR1 is MNHEY and CDR2 is SVGAGI. The CDR3 is 13 amino acids. The CDR3 nucleotides read TGTGCCAGCAGAAGGGACAGGGGACACACCATATATTTT. This sequence encodes CASRRDRGHTIYF.

The chain couples TRBV30 to TRBJ2-7; the match to TRBD1 covers 7 bases. CDR1 GTSNPN and CDR2 SVGIG come from the germline V gene (reference sequence). V lost 2 bases and J lost 0; bases outside the gene matches: 1. The CDR3 totals 13 residues. This chain's CDR3 is CAWSTGDSYEQYF. The CDR3 region has the DNA TGTGCCTGGAGTACAGGGGACTCCTACGAGCAGTACTTC.

The genes are TRBV6-5 and TRBJ1-2; D uncertain. The CDR3 covers 15 residues. V dropped 8 bases and J dropped 8 bases, with 24 bases sitting between them. The germline V gene has CDR1 MNHEY and CDR2 SVGAGI. CDR3 protein: CASGNDRYQSSGYTF. The CDR3 coding sequence is TGTGCCAGCGGAAATGACCGATATCAAAGTTCGGGCTACACCTTC.

The chain links TRBV5-4 to TRBJ2-3, with TRBD2 matching 8 bases. V shed 0 bases, J shed 2 bases, and the junction held 5 bases outside the gene matches. From germline, CDR1 is SGHNT and CDR2 YYREEE (reference sequence). This CDR3 has 16 residues. CDR3 in amino acids: CASSLVAGGHTDTQYF. The CDR3 coding sequence is TGTGCCAGCAGCTTGGTGGCGGGGGGCCACACAGATACGCAGTATTTT.

The rearrangement joins TRBV13 to TRBJ1-6, with TRBD1 as a possible D gene (5 bases). The germline CDR1 and CDR2 sequences are PRHDT and FYEKMQ (reference sequence). Between the trimmed V and J ends, which lost 5 bases and 7 bases, there was a span of 18 bases. This CDR3 has 16 residues. The DNA of the CDR3 is TGTGCCAGCAGCCCAGGATTGGGGCAGGCAAATTCACCCCTCCACTTT. This encodes CASSPGLGQANSPLHF.

The chain recombines TRBV28 with TRBJ1-3; 7 nucleotides agree with TRBD1. V lost 7 bases to trimming and J lost 0 bases; unmatched junction nucleotides: 9. This CDR3 region has 16 residues. Germline CDR1 and CDR2: MDHEN and SYDVKM. CDR3 nucleotide sequence: TGTGCCAGCACGGAGGGGGCCTACTTCTCTGGAAACACCATATATTTT. Translated, it gives CASTEGAYFSGNTIYF.

This clone was detected once. This chain joins TRBV5-1 and TRBJ2-2, with 9 positions matching TRBD2. The CDR3 is 19 residues long. After removal of 1 base from V and 0 bases from J, the junction contained 10 bases not matched to a gene. Germline V gene lookup returns CDR1 SGHRS and CDR2 YFSETQ. In DNA, the CDR3 is TGCGCCAGCAGCTTGCTTCTCGCCCAGCGGGGGGCGAACACCGGGGAGCTGTTTTTT. Translated, it gives CASSLLLAQRGANTGELFF.

This clone has only one observation. The J gene is TRBJ1-4, the V gene TRBV6-6, with TRBD1 as a possible D gene (5 bases). Germline V lookup: CDR1 MNHNY, CDR2 SVGAGI (reference sequence). This CDR3 is built from 14 residues. The ends were cut back, 6 bases at V and 4 bases at J, with 12 bases in the middle. CDR3 amino acids: CASRHQQGNEKLFF. The DNA of the CDR3 is TGTGCCAGCAGGCATCAGCAGGGTAATGAAAAACTGTTTTTT.

V is TRBV28 and J is TRBJ1-1, with D possibly matching TRBD1 (6 bases). V lost 5 bases, J lost 8 bases, and 18 bases lay in between. Germline assignment: CDR1 MDHEN and CDR2 SYDVKM. The CDR3 spans 14 residues. CDR3 region: CASSPPGQFGEAFF. The CDR3 DNA sequence: TGTGCCAGCAGTCCACCGGGACAATTTGGCGAAGCTTTCTTT.

The genes are TRBV10-3 and TRBJ1-5, with 9 positions matching TRBD1. Germline CDR1 is ENHRY and CDR2 is SYGVKD. Unmatched junction bases numbered 4, after V lost 9 bases and J lost 4 bases. The CDR3 is 13 amino acids. CDR3 nucleotide sequence: TGTGCCATACAGGGGGCCCAGAATCAGCCCCAGCATTTT. It translates to CAIQGAQNQPQHF.

The chain joins TRBV4-1 to TRBJ1-2; D possibly corresponds to TRBD1 (5 bases). This CDR3 region has 13 residues. Germline V CDR1 and CDR2: MGHRA, YSYEKL. V lost 1 base and J lost 9, with 12 bases in between. The CDR3 is CASSQGGYFRYTF. The DNA of the CDR3 is TGCGCCAGCAGCCAAGGGGGGTATTTTCGCTACACCTTC.